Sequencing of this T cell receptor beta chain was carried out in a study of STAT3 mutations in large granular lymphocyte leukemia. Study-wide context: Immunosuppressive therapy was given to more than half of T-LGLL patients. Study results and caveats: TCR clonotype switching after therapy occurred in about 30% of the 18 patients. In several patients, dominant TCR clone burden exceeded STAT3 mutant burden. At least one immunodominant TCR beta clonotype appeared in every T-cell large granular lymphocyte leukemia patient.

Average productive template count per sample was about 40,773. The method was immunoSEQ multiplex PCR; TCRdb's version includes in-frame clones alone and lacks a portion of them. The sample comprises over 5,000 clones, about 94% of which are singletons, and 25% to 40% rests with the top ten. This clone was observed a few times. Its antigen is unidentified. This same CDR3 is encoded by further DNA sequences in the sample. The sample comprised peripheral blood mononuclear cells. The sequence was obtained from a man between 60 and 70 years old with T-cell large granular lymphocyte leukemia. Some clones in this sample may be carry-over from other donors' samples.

The CDR3 protein is CASSPTSAGEQYF. The CDR3 bases are TGTGCCAGCAGTCCTACTAGTGCCGGGGAGCAGTACTTC. The chain combines TRBV27 with TRBJ2-7, with D maybe TRBD2 (5 bases). The V gene's germline CDR1 is MNHEY and CDR2 SMNVEV (reference sequence). The CDR3 runs to 13 residues. Trimming took off 5 bases at V and 7 bases at J, with 15 bases between the two ends.